What follows are 25 T cell receptor beta chains derived from one specimen sequenced in a study of response to subunit inactivated influenza vaccine. TCRdb re-derived calls from the RT-PCR reads in MiXCR, one entry per CDR3 protein. The sample has around 750,000 distinct CDR3 sequences; around 20% are singletons. The sample was PBMCs from blood, taken about 5 days after vaccination. These receptor sequences come from a man aged 45 to 65 who received an inactivated influenza vaccine.

In this sample, this clonotype turned up a few times. The chain couples TRBV5-1 to TRBJ2-2; 10 nucleotides align to TRBD1. Trimming at V came to 4 bases and at J to 6 bases, leaving 12 bases not matched to a gene. In germline, CDR1 is SGHRS, CDR2 YFSETQ. CDR3 length equals 17 residues. In DNA form, the CDR3 reads TGCGCCAGCAGCATCCAACCGGGACAGGGGTCCCCCGGGGAGCTGTTTTTT. The encoded protein is CASSIQPGQGSPGELFF.

This clonotype came up a few times. The rearrangement joins TRBV10-3 to TRBJ2-5; the match to TRBD2 covers 11 bases. This CDR3 spans 15 amino acids. V lost 6 bases, J lost 5 bases, and 8 bases stayed unmatched. The germline V gene has CDR1 ENHRY and CDR2 SYGVKD. Here the CDR3 DNA reads TGTGCCATCAGCCCGACTAGCGGGGTAGGGGAGACCCAGTACTTC. Protein: CAISPTSGVGETQYF.

This clonotype was counted once. The chain recombines TRBV20-1 with TRBJ1-5; 7 bases line up with TRBD1. J gave up 3 bases and V 8 bases, and 7 bases lay outside the gene matches. The CDR3 contains 13 residues. In germline, CDR1 is DFQATT, CDR2 SNEGSKA (reference sequence). The CDR3 bases are TGCAGTTCTCAGGGGGGGGCCAATCAGCCCCAGCATTTT. As protein: CSSQGGANQPQHF.

The V gene is TRBV29-1, the J gene TRBJ1-1; 7 bases align to TRBD1. Germline V gene data show CDR1 as SQVTM and CDR2 as ANQGSEA. This CDR3 region has 12 residues. V was pared by 6 bases and J by 1 base, with 2 bases of the junction left unmatched. This chain's CDR3 is CSVGQENTEAFF. The CDR3 DNA reads as TGCAGCGTCGGACAGGAGAACACTGAAGCTTTCTTT.

The sample holds a few counts of this clonotype. This sequence joins TRBV29-1 and TRBJ1-3; 7 nucleotides agree with TRBD1. This CDR3 contains 14 residues. Germline V gene data show CDR1 as SQVTM and CDR2 as ANQGSEA. V was pared by 5 bases and J by 0 bases, with 4 bases of the junction left unmatched. CDR3 region: CSVRDRSSGNTIYF. CDR3 bases: TGCAGCGTTAGGGACAGATCCTCTGGAAACACCATATATTTT.

This clonotype appeared a few times. The chain couples TRBV28 to TRBJ2-5; D ambiguous. The CDR3 contains 15 residues. Germline loops: CDR1 MDHEN, CDR2 SYDVKM. Trimming cost V 3 bases and J 6 bases, with 17 bases left between them. CDR3 nucleotides: TGTGCCAGCAGTTTCCACGGAGCGTCATGGCAGACCCAGTACTTC. Protein product: CASSFHGASWQTQYF.

This clonotype was seen more than once but under ten times. V and J are TRBV7-2 and TRBJ2-7; 8 nucleotides align to TRBD1. The CDR3 loop spans 16 amino acids. CDR1 is SGHTA and CDR2 is FQGNSA in the germline V gene. Trimming removed 3 bases from V and 2 bases from J; junction bases left unmatched: 9. CDR3 region: CASSFIGQGAPYEQYF. The CDR3 coding sequence is TGTGCCAGCAGCTTCATTGGGCAGGGGGCTCCCTACGAGCAGTACTTC.

This clonotype came up many times. The chain joins TRBV24-1 to TRBJ2-4; no clear D gene. Trimming took 3 bases from V and 5 from J, leaving 10 bases between them. The CDR3 has 14 amino acids. Germline CDR1 is KGHDR and CDR2 is SFDVKD. The CDR3 loop is CATSDASRENIQYF. The CDR3 nucleotides are TGTGCCACCAGTGATGCGTCCCGGGAAAACATTCAGTACTTC.

This clonotype was picked up a small number of times. The gene calls are TRBV29-1 and TRBJ2-3, with D hard to call. The CDR3 length is 12 residues. V lost 4 bases to trimming and J lost 3 bases, with 8 bases between them. CDR1 is SQVTM and CDR2 is ANQGSEA in the germline V gene. CDR3 bases: TGCAGCGTTGTAACTGATACAGATACGCAGTATTTT. Protein sequence: CSVVTDTDTQYF.

The rearrangement joins TRBV6-5 to TRBJ1-2; possibly TRBD1 for D (5 bases). Germline lookup yields CDR1 MNHEY and CDR2 SVGAGI. Between the trimmed V and J ends, which lost 6 bases and 6 bases, there was a span of 14 bases. This CDR3 region has 13 residues. CDR3 DNA: TGTGCCAGCAGATACGACAGCGCCGATGGCTACACCTTC. Residues: CASRYDSADGYTF.

This clonotype was detected a few times. The V gene is TRBV18, the J gene TRBJ2-3; D is unresolved. CDR1 is KGHSH and CDR2 is LQKENI in the germline V gene. The CDR3 contains 14 residues. V was pared by 6 bases and J by 2 bases, with 12 bases between. This CDR3 is CASSPKTHTDTQYF. The CDR3 DNA sequence: TGTGCCAGCTCGCCAAAGACTCACACAGATACGCAGTATTTT.

This clonotype was observed a handful of times. The chain links TRBV9 to TRBJ1-2, with TRBD1 matching 7 bases. The CDR3 consists of 15 residues. With V trimmed by 0 bases and J by 4 bases, 6 bases remained unmatched. The germline CDR1 and CDR2 sequences are SGDLS and YYNGEE. In DNA form, the CDR3 reads TGTGCCAGCAGCGTAGGGCAGGGGGGAGGCTATGGCTACACCTTC. Encoded protein: CASSVGQGGGYGYTF.

The V call is TRBV20-1, the J call TRBJ1-1, with D maybe TRBD1 (6 bases). The V end lost 3 bases, the J end lost 1 base, and 9 bases lay between the germline ends. Germline V gene sequence: CDR1 DFQATT, CDR2 SNEGSKA (reference sequence). The CDR3 loop spans 13 amino acids. The CDR3 coding sequence is TGCAGTGCTAGCGACAGGACGAACACTGAAGCTTTCTTT. Residues: CSASDRTNTEAFF.

The genes are TRBV5-1 and TRBJ2-3; 8 bases are shared with TRBD2. With 1 base clipped from V and 4 bases from J, the junction kept 8 bases outside the gene matches. Germline CDR1 and CDR2: SGHRS and YFSETQ. This CDR3 region has 16 residues. The CDR3 coding sequence is TGCGCCAGCAGCTTGAGAACAGCGGGAGAGCCAGATACGCAGTATTTT. Its protein is CASSLRTAGEPDTQYF.

This clonotype was seen only a few times. The V and J genes are TRBV20-1 and TRBJ2-3; TRBD2 matches 7 bases. The CDR3 length is 14 residues. From germline, CDR1 is DFQATT and CDR2 SNEGSKA (reference sequence). V dropped 4 bases and J dropped 4; count of bases not matched to a gene: 8. CDR3 nucleotides: TGCAGTGCTAACGGGGGGTCGCGCGCAGATACGCAGTATTTT. Amino acids: CSANGGSRADTQYF.

V is TRBV28 and J is TRBJ2-1; 9 bases agree with TRBD2. V lost 8 bases to trimming and J lost 9 bases; unmatched junction nucleotides: 14. CDR3 size: 15 residues. CDR1 is MDHEN and CDR2 is SYDVKM in the germline V gene. The CDR3 loop reads CASAKTGTSYAEQFF. CDR3 bases: TGTGCCAGCGCCAAAACCGGGACTAGCTACGCTGAGCAGTTCTTC.

V usage is TRBV11-2 and J usage is TRBJ2-5; 7 bases match TRBD2. With 6 bases clipped from V and 3 bases from J, the junction kept 4 bases outside the gene matches. The CDR3 sequence is 13 residues long. CDR1 and CDR2 from the germline V gene are SGHAT and FQNNGV. CDR3 sequence: CASRTLAEETQYF. The DNA of the CDR3 is TGTGCCAGCAGAACGCTAGCGGAAGAGACCCAGTACTTC. The variable domain in full, with the rest retrieved from reference TRBV11-2 and TRBJ2-5, is EAGVAQSPRYKIIEKRQSVAFWCNPISGHATLYWYQQILGQGPKLLIQFQNNGVVDDSQLPKDRFSAERLKGVDSTLKIQPAKLEDSAVYLCASRTLAEETQYFGPGTRLLVL.

In this sample, this clonotype turned up once. It is likely a read error, because the conserved phenylalanine at the end of the CDR3 is missing. The rearrangement links TRBV29-1 to TRBJ2-7, with D possibly TRBD2 on 6 matching bases. CDR1 is SQVTM, CDR2 ANQGSEA, per germline. The CDR3 is made up of 13 amino acids. Between the trimmed V and J ends, which lost 1 base and 3 bases, there was a span of 10 bases. CDR3 protein: CSVEGQGGYEQYY. In DNA form, the CDR3 reads TGCAGCGTTGAAGGTCAGGGAGGCTACGAGCAGTACTAC.

This sequence joins TRBV15 and TRBJ1-5; no clear D gene. Between the trimmed V and J ends, which lost 1 base and 0 bases, there was a span of 7 bases. The CDR3 loop spans 15 amino acids. The germline V gene has CDR1 LNHNV and CDR2 YYDKDF (reference sequence). The CDR3 DNA reads as TGTGCCACCAGCAGAGCGGCAGCTAGCAATCAGCCCCAGCATTTT. Translating gives CATSRAAASNQPQHF.

The chain links TRBV20-1 to TRBJ1-5; 8 bases agree with TRBD1. The germline gives CDR1 DFQATT, CDR2 SNEGSKA (reference sequence). With 3 bases clipped from V and 0 bases from J, the junction kept 4 bases outside the gene matches. The CDR3 sequence is 15 residues long. CDR3 residues: CSASRGLYSNQPQHF. CDR3 sequence (DNA): TGCAGTGCTAGCAGGGGGCTTTATAGCAATCAGCCCCAGCATTTT.

The chain couples TRBV10-3 to TRBJ1-3, with D tentatively TRBD1 (5 bases). Germline V CDR1 and CDR2: ENHRY, SYGVKD. V lost 0 bases to trimming and J lost 0 bases, with 12 bases between them. This CDR3 region has 17 residues. CDR3 protein: CAISESGTLNSGNTIYF. For the CDR3, the DNA is TGTGCCATCAGTGAGTCCGGGACGCTAAACTCTGGAAACACCATATATTTT.

The sample holds many counts of this clonotype. The gene calls are TRBV6-1 and TRBJ2-1, with TRBD1 identical over 8 bases. The CDR3 runs 16 residues. Germline loops: CDR1 MNHNS, CDR2 SASEGT. With V trimmed by 6 bases and J by 1 base, 8 bases remained unmatched. DNA for the CDR3: TGTGCCAGCAGCCCCTATACAGGGGGGTCCTACAATGAGCAGTTCTTC. The encoded protein is CASSPYTGGSYNEQFF.

V and J are TRBV29-1 and TRBJ2-1; 7 bases align to TRBD2. CDR3 size: 16 residues. Trimming removed 4 bases from V and 0 bases from J; junction bases left unmatched: 9. The germline V gene encodes CDR1 SQVTM and CDR2 ANQGSEA. CDR3 amino acids: CSVVYLERGSYNEQFF. DNA for the CDR3: TGCAGCGTTGTCTATCTTGAGCGGGGCTCCTACAATGAGCAGTTCTTC.

Only a few counts were recorded for this clonotype. The chain carries TRBV5-1 and TRBJ2-5, with D maybe TRBD1 (6 bases). The V end lost 1 base, the J end lost 5 bases, and 15 bases lay between the germline ends. Per germline, CDR1 SGHRS and CDR2 YFSETQ. The CDR3 runs 15 residues. DNA for the CDR3: TGCGCCAGCAGCTTGTCTCCGGGACAAGCGGAGACCCAGTACTTC. This translates into CASSLSPGQAETQYF.

This clonotype was detected only once. The CDR3 spells CASSRGLASLGEQFF. DNA for the CDR3: TGTGCCAGCAGCAGAGGACTAGCTTCTTTGGGTGAGCAGTTCTTC. The chain combines TRBV6-2 or TRBV6-3 with TRBJ2-1; 8 bases are a match to TRBD2. V dropped 6 bases and J dropped 9; count of bases not matched to a gene: 13. CDR1 is MNHEY, CDR2 SVGEGT, per germline. The CDR3 loop spans 15 amino acids.